The next 8 T cell receptor beta chains were all read from a single sample in a study of blood T cell repertoires in COVID-19. Clones were read by immunoSEQ multiplex PCR, and TCRdb kept only the in-frame ones, dropping some. Of about 310,000 clones in the sample, 80% to 90% are singletons; the top ten hold around 2.1%. Sequencing input: PBMCs or T cells enriched from blood (not recorded which). The receptors were sampled from a man under 40 who had recovered from COVID-19.

The chain recombines TRBV10-3 with TRBJ2-5, with D tentatively TRBD1 (6 bases). V lost 6 bases and J 7 bases, leaving 18 bases between the germline ends. The CDR3 sequence is 14 residues long. From germline, CDR1 is ENHRY and CDR2 SYGVKD. The CDR3 DNA sequence: TGTGCCATCAGCACAGGGCGTGAGGTGCGGACCCAGTACTTC. It codes for CAISTGREVRTQYF.

The chain employs TRBV9 and TRBJ1-1, with D uncertain. This CDR3 contains 13 residues. Germline CDR1 SGDLS, CDR2 YYNGEE. V gave up 1 base and J gave up 7 bases, with 11 bases separating them. The CDR3 here is CASSVSPGVEAFF. CDR3 sequence (DNA): TGTGCCAGCAGCGTAAGCCCCGGGGTTGAAGCTTTCTTT.

In DNA, the CDR3 is TGTGCCAGCAGCTTAGCGGGGGGGCCAGGCAATGAGCAGTTCTTC. Translation gives CASSLAGGPGNEQFF. The chain uses TRBV7-9 and TRBJ2-1, with D possibly TRBD2 on 7 matching bases. Trimming took off 0 bases at V and 6 bases at J, with 12 bases between the two ends. Germline CDR1 is SEHNR and CDR2 is FQNEAQ (reference sequence). This CDR3 contains 15 residues.

The rearrangement uses TRBV21-1 and TRBJ2-5; TRBD1, the table's D call, lacks a check against the DNA. TRBV21-1 is a listed pseudogene. This CDR3 has 14 amino acids. The CDR3 DNA sequence: TGTGCCAGTGATCGGGACAACCAACGAGAGACCCAGTACTTC. Protein: CASDRDNQRETQYF.

The rearrangement joins TRBV19 to TRBJ1-3; D gene uncertain. Deletions cut 4 bases from V and 0 bases from J, with 10 bases between. The germline V gene has CDR1 LNHDA and CDR2 SQIVND (reference sequence). The CDR3 is made up of 15 amino acids. The DNA for the CDR3 is TGTGCCAGTAGTACAACGCCGAGCTCTGGAAACACCATATATTTT. This translates into CASSTTPSSGNTIYF.

The chain combines TRBV20-1 with TRBJ1-4; 7 bases line up with TRBD1. V trimming: 5 bases; J trimming: 8 bases; junction bases outside the gene matches: 2. This CDR3 comprises 11 residues. CDR1 and CDR2 (germline): DFQATT, SNEGSKA (reference sequence). The CDR3: CSALQGEKLFF. The CDR3 nucleotides are TGCAGTGCTTTACAGGGGGAAAAACTGTTTTTT.

In DNA form, the CDR3 reads TGTGCCAGCAGCTTAGCAGGACAGGGCTCCTACAATGAGCAGTTCTTC. It is translated as CASSLAGQGSYNEQFF. The rearrangement uses TRBV7-2 and TRBJ2-1; TRBD1 aligns across 8 bases. This CDR3 comprises 16 residues. The V segment lost 0 bases and the J segment 0 bases; nucleotides outside the gene matches: 1. In germline, CDR1 is SGHTA, CDR2 FQGNSA.

The chain links TRBV15 to TRBJ1-1; 9 positions match TRBD1. The CDR3 loop spans 16 amino acids. Germline V gene sequence: CDR1 LNHNV, CDR2 YYDKDF (reference sequence). Losses at the gene ends were 1 base for V and 1 base for J; bases not matched to a gene: 4. CDR3 in amino acids: CATSRGGQGRNTEAFF. CDR3 coding DNA: TGTGCCACCAGCAGAGGGGGACAGGGCCGGAACACTGAAGCTTTCTTT.